This TCR beta chain appears in the sequencing data of a study of shared clonotypes between healthy human individuals. Genomic DNA (from each subset) was split evenly across several immunoSEQ plates. In the sorted-subset replicate PCRs, around 220 ng DNA, 29,000 or so T cell genomes, was used. This table comes from immunoSEQ multiplex PCR, and its TCRdb copy is limited to in-frame clones, with some not included. The sample records 2 million to 2.5 million clones, over 85% being singletons. The V gene's germline CDR1 is MDHEN and CDR2 SYDVKM. V was shortened by 5 bases and J by 2 bases, with 13 bases between the two germline ends. This CDR3 is built from 14 residues.

The chain has TRBV28 and TRBJ2-7; perhaps D is TRBD1 or TRBD2 (6 bases each). The source material was naive CD4+ T cells from PBMCs. Subset here: CD45RA+ positively selected. This TCR was sampled from a man aged 18 to 30 in good health. Some clones in this sample may be carry-over from other donors' samples. The CDR3 DNA reads as TGTGCCAGCAGTAAGGGAGGACAGCCCTACGAGCAGTACTTC. This encodes CASSKGGQPYEQYF.